The entry that follows covers one TCR beta chain sequence. The data were produced by immunoSEQ multiplex PCR, yet TCRdb's version contains in-frame clones alone and is incomplete. The data hold about 64,000 clones, with 70% to 80% observed a single time. CDR1 is MNHEY and CDR2 is SMNVEV in the germline V gene (reference sequence). This CDR3 contains 15 residues. V lost 1 base, J lost 7 bases, and 7 bases stayed unmatched. This specimen comes from a study of pediatric ulcerative colitis. This sequence joins TRBV27 and TRBJ2-1; TRBD2 aligns across 7 bases. The specimen sequenced was blood. The sequence came from a boy between 10 and 17 years old with moderate ulcerative colitis. This CDR3 reads CASSLLRELKNEQFF. CDR3 in DNA: TGTGCCAGCAGTTTATTGCGGGAGCTGAAAAATGAGCAGTTCTTC.